Each of the 3 T cell receptor beta chains below was sequenced from the same sample in a study of blood T cell repertoires in COVID-19. Here immunoSEQ multiplex PCR was the method, and the copy in TCRdb shows in-frame clones only, minus some. This table holds roughly 340,000 clones, more than 75% found once. The sequencing sample was made of peripheral blood. These receptor sequences come from a woman aged 18-29 years who had recovered from COVID-19.

The rearrangement uses TRBV6-2 or TRBV6-3 and TRBJ1-6; D gene ambiguous. This CDR3 region has 14 residues. Trimming took 1 base from V and 10 from J, leaving 11 bases between them. Germline V gene sequence: CDR1 MNHEY, CDR2 SVGEGT. CDR3 nucleotides: TGTGCCAGCAGTTACTTGGTCTACCAATCACCCCTCCACTTT. The encoded protein is CASSYLVYQSPLHF.

The genes are TRBV14 and TRBJ2-1, with D possibly matching TRBD1 (5 bases). The length of the CDR3 is 15 residues. V lost 1 base to trimming and J lost 5 bases, with 12 bases between them. Germline lookup yields CDR1 SGHDN and CDR2 FVKESK. The CDR3 protein is CASSQGAGWDNEQFF. CDR3 in DNA: TGTGCCAGCAGCCAAGGGGCAGGGTGGGACAATGAGCAGTTCTTC.

The chain uses TRBV29-1 and TRBJ2-5; 8 bases are shared with TRBD2. The CDR3 is 17 amino acids. The V gene's germline CDR1 is SQVTM and CDR2 ANQGSEA. Germline trimming cut 4 bases from V and 2 bases from J; bases unmatched to any gene: 15. This CDR3 reads CSVVGGIQTSDQETQYF. The CDR3 nucleotides read TGCAGCGTTGTGGGGGGGATCCAGACTAGCGATCAAGAGACCCAGTACTTC.